The rows below give T cell receptor beta chains drawn from one sample of a study of cytomegalovirus exposure and HLA in healthy donors. Some clones are missing from TCRdb's copy, which holds only in-frame ones; the method was immunoSEQ multiplex PCR. Of about 140,000 clones in the sample, about 76% were seen once. The sample comprised PBMCs. These receptor sequences come from a female donor in good health and CMV-seronegative. The CDR3 runs from the conserved cysteine through the conserved F or W. D genes are given only for firm matches. Expanded clones get a size class; other rows say once, few or many, or leave the size out.

clone_size j_call d_call v_call cdr3_nt cdr3_aa
- TRBJ2-2 - TRBV29-1 TGCAGCGTTCGGACTTACACCGGGGAGCTGTTTTTT CSVRTYTGELFF
- TRBJ1-2 TRBD1 TRBV10-3 TGTGCCATCAATAGCCGGGACAGGGCGAACGGCTACACCTTC CAINSRDRANGYTF
- TRBJ1-5 - TRBV28 TGTGCCAGCAGCCGACCCGGGACTGCGGGGGATCAGCCCCAGCATTTT CASSRPGTAGDQPQHF
- TRBJ1-1 - TRBV4-1 TGCGCCAGCAGCCCAGCCACGGGTGCTCCTGAAGCTTTCTTT CASSPATGAPEAFF
- TRBJ1-2 - TRBV28 TGTGCCAGCAGTTTTTCCGGGGGAGGAGGCTACACCTTC CASSFSGGGGYTF
- TRBJ1-1 - TRBV27 TGTGCCAGCAGTCCGATTCAGGGGCTTCAAACTGAAGCTTTCTTT CASSPIQGLQTEAFF
- TRBJ1-1 - TRBV5-5 TGTGCCAGCAGCTTCAACTGGAACACTGAAGCTTTCTTT CASSFNWNTEAFF
few TRBJ1-1 TRBD1 TRBV7-6 TGTGCCAGCAGCGGCGGGACAGGGGGCGGGAGAGGCACTGAAGCTTTCTTT CASSGGTGGGRGTEAFF
- TRBJ1-2 - TRBV7-3 TGTGCCAGCAGTCCACAACCGGGCAGGGAATACTGTGGCTACACCTTC CASSPQPGREYCGYTF
few TRBJ1-2 TRBD1 TRBV6-1 TGTGCCAGCAGCAGGACAGGGGCCTCCCATAGCTACACCTTC CASSRTGASHSYTF
- TRBJ1-4 TRBD1 TRBV25-1 TGTGCCAGCAGTGAAAGGGACAGCGCCAGTGAAAAACTGTTTTTT CASSERDSASEKLFF
once TRBJ1-2 TRBD1 TRBV2 TGTGCCAGCTATAGGACAGGGATGACGGGCTACACCTTC CASYRTGMTGYTF
once TRBJ1-2 - TRBV7-9 TGTGCCAGCAGGGAACAGGGTGTCGATGGCTACACCTTC CASREQGVDGYTF
- TRBJ2-3 TRBD2 TRBV13 TGTGCCAGCAGCTTAACGACTAGCGGGATTAGCACAGATACGCAGTATTTT CASSLTTSGISTDTQYF
many TRBJ2-1 - TRBV2 TGTGCCAGCCGGGACACCGCCTACAATGAGCAGTTCTTC CASRDTAYNEQFF
- TRBJ2-5 TRBD1 TRBV30 TGTGCCTGGAGTCCGACAGGGTCGGGCGAGACCCAGTACTTC CAWSPTGSGETQYF
- TRBJ2-7 - TRBV18 TGTGCCAGCTCACCACCGGGGCAGGGCTACGAGCAGTACTTC CASSPPGQGYEQYF
- TRBJ1-2 TRBD1 TRBV5-1 TGCGCCAGCAGCTCCGGGACAGGGGCCGGCTACACCTTC CASSSGTGAGYTF
- TRBJ2-3 - TRBV7-2 TGTGCCAGCAACCATCGGGGAAGGGCAGATACGCAGTATTTT CASNHRGRADTQYF
- TRBJ2-2 TRBD1 TRBV19 TGTGCCAGTAGCCGAGGGACAGCGAACACCGGGGAGCTGTTTTTT CASSRGTANTGELFF
- TRBJ1-1 - TRBV27 TGTGCCAGCAGTTTATGGGGAGGGGGGTCCTACACTGAAGCTTTCTTT CASSLWGGGSYTEAFF
- TRBJ2-5 TRBD1 TRBV27 TGTGCCAGCAGTACCTACAGGGGCGGAGAGACCCAGTACTTC CASSTYRGGETQYF
- TRBJ2-7 - TRBV5-5 TGTGCCAGCTCCGGCGGGGCCTACGAGCAGTACTTC CASSGGAYEQYF
- TRBJ2-5 TRBD2 TRBV7-9 TGTGCCAGCAGCTTGAGAGCGGGGGTGGAGACCCAGTACTTC CASSLRAGVETQYF
- TRBJ1-1 TRBD1 TRBV7-3 TGTGCCAGCAGCTTAGGAACCGGGACAGGGGGCACTGAAGCTTTCTTT CASSLGTGTGGTEAFF
- TRBJ2-7 TRBD2 TRBV5-1 TGCGCCAGCAGCTCCGGGACTAGCGAGTACGAGCAGTACTTC CASSSGTSEYEQYF
- TRBJ1-4 TRBD1 TRBV9 TGTGCCAGCAGCGCCGAGGGGGGACAGGGAAATGAAAAACTGTTTTTT CASSAEGGQGNEKLFF
- TRBJ1-1 - TRBV4-3 TGCGCCAGCAGCCAGTCGAGGAGGAACACTGAAGCTTTCTTT CASSQSRRNTEAFF
- TRBJ2-7 - TRBV28 TGTGCCAGCAGTTTGGGGGGATCCTACGAGCAGTACTTC CASSLGGSYEQYF
- TRBJ1-3 TRBD1 TRBV6-6 TGTGCCAGCAGCTACGGACAGGGAGGAAACACCATATATTTT CASSYGQGGNTIYF
few TRBJ1-4 - TRBV5-1 TGCGCCAGCAGCCCAGGGTCGGGGGGGGAAAAACTGTTTTTT CASSPGSGGEKLFF
- TRBJ2-3 TRBD2 TRBV4-2 TGTGCCAGCAGCCAAGATCGGGTTAGCGGGGGTGCAGATACGCAGTATTTT CASSQDRVSGGADTQYF
- TRBJ2-7 - TRBV6-1 TGTGCCAGCAGTTCTGGACAGATTCGGAAGCAGTACTTC CASSSGQIRKQYF
- TRBJ1-5 TRBD1 TRBV10-1 TGCGCCAGCAGCGACAGGGCGGGTCAGCCCCAGCATTTT CASSDRAGQPQHF
- TRBJ2-2 TRBD2 TRBV11-2 TGTGCCAGCAGCTCCTGGGGGACTAGCGGCACCGGGGAGCTGTTTTTT CASSSWGTSGTGELFF
- TRBJ2-5 - TRBV7-2 TGTGCCAGCAGCTTACGGGGGTTTCTACGAGAGACCCAGTACTTC CASSLRGFLRETQYF
- TRBJ2-7 TRBD2 TRBV18 TGTGCCAGCTCACCACGGGTCAGACGACCCATGGACTGGACTAGCGGATCCTACGAGCAGTACTTC CASSPRVRRPMDWTSGSYEQYF
- TRBJ2-3 TRBD1 TRBV7-4 TGTGCCAGCAGCTTAAGGTCGGAATACAGGGGGGTGAGCACAGATACGCAGTATTTT CASSLRSEYRGVSTDTQYF
- TRBJ2-3 TRBD2 TRBV5-4 TGTGCCAGCAGACCAGCGGGAGTACCAGATACGCAGTATTTT CASRPAGVPDTQYF